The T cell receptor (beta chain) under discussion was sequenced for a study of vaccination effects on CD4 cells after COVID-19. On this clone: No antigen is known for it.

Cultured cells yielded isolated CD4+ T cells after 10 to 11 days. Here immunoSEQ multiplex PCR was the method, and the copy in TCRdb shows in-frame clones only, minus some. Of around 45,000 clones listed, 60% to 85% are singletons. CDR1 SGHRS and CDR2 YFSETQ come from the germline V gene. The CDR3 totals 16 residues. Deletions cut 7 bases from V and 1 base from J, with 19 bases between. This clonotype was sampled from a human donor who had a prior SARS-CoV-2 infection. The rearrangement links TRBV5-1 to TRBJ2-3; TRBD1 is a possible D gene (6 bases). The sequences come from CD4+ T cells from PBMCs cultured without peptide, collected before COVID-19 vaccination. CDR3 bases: TGCGCCAGCGGGATTTCATTCGGACAGCGCACAGATACGCAGTATTTT. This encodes CASGISFGQRTDTQYF.